Here is one T cell receptor (beta chain) with its context. Libraries were prepared by immunoSEQ multiplex PCR; TCRdb keeps only in-frame clonotypes and omits some of them. The sample consists of some 130,000 clones, 92% of them appearing once. These data are taken from a study of control samples from healthy donors and cancer patients. Material: blood. The receptor comes from a woman between 50 and 59 years old in good health.

This CDR3 is CASSLETAGTPYEQYF. The CDR3 bases are TGTGCCAGCAGCCTCGAAACAGCCGGGACGCCCTACGAGCAGTACTTC. This sequence joins TRBV4-2 and TRBJ2-7; possibly TRBD1 or TRBD2 for D (5 bases each). V was pared by 4 bases and J by 2 bases, with 18 bases between. Germline V gene data show CDR1 as LGHNA and CDR2 as YNFKEQ. The CDR3 is made up of 16 amino acids.